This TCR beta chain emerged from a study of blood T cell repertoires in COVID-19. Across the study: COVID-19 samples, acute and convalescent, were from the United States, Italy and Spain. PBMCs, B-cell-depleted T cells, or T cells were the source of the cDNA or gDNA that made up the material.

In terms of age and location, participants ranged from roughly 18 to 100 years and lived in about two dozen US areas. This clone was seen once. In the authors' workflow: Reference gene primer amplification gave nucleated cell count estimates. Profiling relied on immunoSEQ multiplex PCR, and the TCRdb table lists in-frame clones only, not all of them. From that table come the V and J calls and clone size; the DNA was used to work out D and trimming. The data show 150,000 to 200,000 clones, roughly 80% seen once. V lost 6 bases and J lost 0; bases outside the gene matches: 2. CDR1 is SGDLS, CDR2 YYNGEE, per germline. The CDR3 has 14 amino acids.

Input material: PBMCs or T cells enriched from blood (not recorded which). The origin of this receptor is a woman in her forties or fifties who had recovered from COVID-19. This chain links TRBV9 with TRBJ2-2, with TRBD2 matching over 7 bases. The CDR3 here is CASTGLANTGELFF. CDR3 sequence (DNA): TGTGCCAGCACCGGACTAGCGAACACCGGGGAGCTGTTTTTT.